Listed below are T cell receptor beta chains from one sample, sequenced in a study of blood T cells in healthy people across ages. TCRdb reanalysed the 5' RACE reads using MiXCR and keeps one entry per CDR3 protein. The sample consists of roughly 1,800,000 distinct CDR3 sequences, just under 50% of them appearing once. Source material: blood. These receptors all come from a woman aged 35 to 49 in good health. Each CDR3 is given with its conserved first and last residue. A D gene is named only where the DNA matches it firmly. Only some rows state a clone size, as once, few, many or a class for expanded clones.

>NA|NA|TRBV18|TRBJ2-7
CASSPASTGDQYF
TGTGCCAGCTCACCGGCCTCGACGGGTGATCAGTACTTC
>TRBD1|few|TRBV7-2|TRBJ2-3
CASSRDRISTDTQYF
TGTGCCAGCAGCCGGGACAGAATTAGCACAGATACGCAGTATTTT
>TRBD2|few|TRBV10-3|TRBJ2-5
CAISGERGGEETQYF
TGTGCCATCAGTGGAGAACGGGGAGGGGAAGAGACCCAGTACTTC
>NA|NA|TRBV20-1|TRBJ1-2
CSARGGDRRAYTF
TGCAGTGCTAGAGGGGGAGACAGGAGGGCCTACACCTTC
>NA|NA|TRBV10-3|TRBJ1-5
CASRDREGNQPQHF
TGTGCCTCCAGAGACCGGGAGGGAAATCAGCCCCAGCATTTT
>TRBD1|once|TRBV20-1|TRBJ2-7
CSATPGTVYAQYF
TGCAGTGCTACTCCCGGGACAGTTTACGCGCAGTACTTC
>TRBD1|NA|TRBV11-2|TRBJ2-6
CASSRGRGLVEANVLTF
TGTGCCAGCAGCCGAGGCAGGGGGCTTGTCGAGGCCAACGTCCTGACTTTC
>NA|NA|TRBV4-3|TRBJ2-2
CASSPSPGVTGELFF
TGCGCCAGCAGCCCAAGTCCCGGGGTCACCGGGGAGCTGTTTTTT
>TRBD2|NA|TRBV7-2|TRBJ2-5
CASSIGLAEETQYF
TGTGCCAGCAGCATAGGACTAGCGGAAGAGACCCAGTACTTC
>NA|few|TRBV20-1|TRBJ2-3
CSADITDTQYF
TGCAGTGCTGATATAACAGATACGCAGTATTTT
>NA|NA|TRBV11-2|TRBJ2-4
CASSPKPGGTVAKNIQYF
TGTGCCAGCAGCCCTAAACCTGGGGGGACGGTAGCCAAAAACATTCAGTACTTC
>NA|few|TRBV7-2|TRBJ2-3
CASSPPGRSTDTQYF
TGTGCCAGCAGCCCCCCGGGGAGGAGCACAGATACGCAGTATTTT
>TRBD1|NA|TRBV18|TRBJ1-6
CASSPRGQSSPLHF
TGTGCCAGCTCACCACGGGGACAGAGTTCACCCCTCCACTTT
>NA|NA|TRBV6-1|TRBJ2-3
CASSEFRGMGTDTQYF
TGTGCCAGCAGTGAATTTAGGGGGATGGGCACAGATACGCAGTATTTT
>NA|NA|TRBV20-1|TRBJ2-1
CSGRGFGNEQFF
TGCAGTGGGAGGGGGTTCGGGAATGAGCAGTTCTTC
>NA|NA|TRBV7-2|TRBJ2-4
CASSRSRGASDIQYF
TGTGCCAGCAGCCGTAGCCGCGGGGCTTCAGACATTCAGTACTTC
>NA|NA|TRBV6-2/TRBV6-3|TRBJ2-1
CASTENNEQFF
TGTGCCAGCACCGAAAACAATGAGCAGTTCTTC
>TRBD1|NA|TRBV29-1|TRBJ2-3
CSAAGQVPRADTQYF
TGCAGCGCCGCGGGACAGGTCCCTCGTGCAGATACGCAGTATTTT
>TRBD1|NA|TRBV7-2|TRBJ2-5
CASSLDSWQGVYNEQYF
TGTGCCAGCAGCTTAGACTCTTGGCAGGGGGTCTACAATGAGCAGTACTTC
>TRBD1|few|TRBV20-1|TRBJ1-2
CRGETGGGYTF
TGCAGGGGGGAAACAGGGGGTGGCTACACCTTC
>NA|few|TRBV20-1|TRBJ2-5
CSAPGGTQYF
TGCAGTGCACCCGGGGGGACCCAGTACTTC
>NA|NA|TRBV6-1|TRBJ2-1
CASSEGPRDLLEQFF
TGTGCCAGCAGTGAAGGGCCTAGAGACCTATTGGAGCAGTTCTTC
>NA|NA|TRBV20-1|TRBJ2-5
CSARDLRGEQETQYF
TGCAGTGCTAGAGATCTCAGGGGGGAGCAAGAGACCCAGTACTTC
>NA|NA|TRBV6-2/TRBV6-3|TRBJ2-5
CASSSSPGETQYF
TGTGCCAGCAGTAGTTCACCGGGAGAGACCCAGTACTTC
>NA|few|TRBV15|TRBJ1-2
CATSRDRTDYGYTF
TGTGCCACCAGCAGAGATAGGACAGACTATGGCTACACCTTC
>TRBD2|few|TRBV20-1|TRBJ2-1
CSAWTSGGASEQFF
TGCAGTGCTTGGACTAGCGGGGGGGCCAGTGAGCAGTTCTTC
>NA|once|TRBV18|TRBJ1-5
CASSAAAGINQPQHF
TGTGCCAGCTCCGCCGCGGCAGGCATCAATCAGCCCCAGCATTTT
>NA|NA|TRBV12-3/TRBV12-4|TRBJ2-7
CASLDSRRVGYEQYF
TGTGCCAGCCTTGACAGCCGTAGGGTAGGATACGAGCAGTACTTC
>NA|NA|TRBV6-1|TRBJ2-7
CASSDGTPYSYEQYF
TGTGCCAGCAGCGACGGGACACCTTACTCCTACGAGCAGTACTTC
>NA|NA|TRBV28|TRBJ2-3
CASSPPTAGPDTQYF
TGTGCCAGCAGCCCACCCACCGCGGGCCCAGATACGCAGTATTTT
>NA|few|TRBV2|TRBJ1-2
CASSGTFGYTF
TGTGCCAGTTCCGGGACTTTCGGCTACACCTTC
>NA|NA|TRBV20-1|TRBJ1-1
CSTSRNTEAFF
TGCAGCACTTCCCGGAACACTGAAGCTTTCTTT
>NA|NA|TRBV28|TRBJ1-1
CASSAQVSRANTEAFF
TGTGCCAGCAGCGCACAGGTATCGAGGGCTAACACTGAAGCTTTCTTT
>TRBD2|once|TRBV4-3|TRBJ2-5
CASSQDWAGGNEQYF
TGCGCCAGCAGCCAAGACTGGGCGGGGGGCAATGAGCAGTACTTC
>NA|NA|TRBV10-3|TRBJ2-7
CAISESPSSYNEQYF
TGTGCCATCAGTGAGTCACCGAGCTCCTACAATGAGCAGTACTTC
>NA|NA|TRBV28|TRBJ1-4
CASSGPNEKLFF
TGTGCCAGCAGTGGGCCGAATGAAAAACTGTTTTTT
>TRBD1|NA|TRBV6-1|TRBJ2-5
CASSRTGVQYQETQYF
TGTGCCAGCAGTCGAACAGGGGTCCAGTACCAAGAGACCCAGTACTTC
>NA|NA|TRBV28|TRBJ2-3
CASSSISAQGYTDTQYF
TGTGCCAGCAGTTCAATTAGCGCACAGGGATACACAGATACGCAGTATTTT
>NA|many|TRBV7-9|TRBJ1-1
CASSLGTLNTEAFF
TGTGCCAGCAGTCTCGGGACACTGAACACTGAAGCTTTCTTT
>NA|NA|TRBV4-1|TRBJ2-1
CASSQERISYNEQFF
TGCGCCAGCAGCCAAGAAAGGATTAGCTACAATGAGCAGTTCTTC
>TRBD2|NA|TRBV12-3/TRBV12-4|TRBJ2-1
CASSLPGLAEQFF
TGTGCCAGCAGTCTCCCGGGACTAGCGGAGCAGTTCTTC
>NA|NA|TRBV27|TRBJ2-1
CASSPIPTALGDEQFF
TGTGCCAGCAGTCCCATCCCAACAGCACTAGGCGATGAGCAGTTCTTC
>NA|NA|TRBV6-1|TRBJ1-2
CASSDGRADGYTF
TGTGCCAGCAGTGACGGCAGGGCAGATGGCTACACCTTC
>NA|few|TRBV5-1|TRBJ2-3
CASSLDRGLATDTQYF
TGCGCCAGCAGCTTGGATAGAGGATTGGCCACAGATACGCAGTATTTT
>NA|many|TRBV7-2|TRBJ2-7
CASRQGTTYEQYF
TGTGCCAGCAGACAGGGAACTACCTACGAGCAGTACTTC
>TRBD2|NA|TRBV7-3|TRBJ2-3
CASSRTSGGTQYF
TGTGCCAGCAGCCGGACTAGCGGGGGAACGCAGTATTTT
>NA|NA|TRBV6-5|TRBJ2-2
CASSPIHGGNTGELFF
TGTGCCAGCAGCCCCATCCACGGGGGGAACACCGGGGAGCTGTTTTTT
>NA|NA|TRBV6-7|TRBJ1-2
CASSYSNRGHQNYGYTF
TGTGCCAGCAGTTACTCGAATAGGGGCCATCAAAACTATGGCTACACCTTC
>NA|NA|TRBV4-3|TRBJ2-4
CASSQKLGQPRGNIQYF
TGCGCCAGCAGCCAAAAGTTAGGACAGCCAAGGGGAAACATTCAGTACTTC
>TRBD1|NA|TRBV19|TRBJ2-7
CASSKRQGATPYEQYF
TGTGCCAGTAGTAAAAGACAGGGGGCAACTCCCTACGAGCAGTACTTC
>NA|NA|TRBV7-9|TRBJ1-6
CASSFGEGFSYNSPLHF
TGTGCCAGCAGCTTCGGTGAGGGGTTCTCCTATAATTCACCCCTCCACTTT
>NA|NA|TRBV7-2|TRBJ1-5
CASSLVVEQPQHF
TGTGCCAGCAGCTTAGTGGTGGAACAGCCCCAGCATTTT
>TRBD1|NA|TRBV28|TRBJ2-7
CASSPRDRELYEQYF
TGTGCCAGCAGTCCCCGGGACAGGGAGTTGTACGAGCAGTACTTC
>NA|few|TRBV20-1|TRBJ2-3
CSARPRGTAPDTQYF
TGCAGTGCTAGACCCAGGGGAACAGCCCCAGATACGCAGTATTTT
>NA|few|TRBV27|TRBJ2-3
CASSFRTSTDTQYF
TGTGCCAGCAGTTTCCGTACTAGCACAGATACGCAGTATTTT